A selection of T cell receptor beta chains follows, all from one sample in a study of blood T cell repertoires in COVID-19. Using immunoSEQ multiplex PCR, the repertoire was profiled, and TCRdb retains in-frame clones only, with some absent. The table shows fewer than 200,000 clones, with less than 90% occurring only once. Sequencing was done on a sample of peripheral blood. The receptors originated from a man aged 60 to 69 with acute or convalescent COVID-19. CDR3s include the opening cysteine and the closing phenylalanine or tryptophan. The D gene is left open where the match is weak. For some rows the clone size is stated as once, few or many, or as a class when expanded; others skip it.

>13|TRBJ1-2|TRBD1|TRBV29-1|-
CSVDTGENYGYTF
TGCAGCGTTGACACAGGGGAGAACTATGGCTACACCTTC
>13|TRBJ1-1|-|TRBV27|-
CASKAVRDTEAFF
TGTGCCAGCAAAGCGGTTAGGGACACTGAAGCTTTCTTT
>17|TRBJ2-1|TRBD2|TRBV18|-
CASSPAGGGRKVAEQFF
TGTGCCAGCTCACCCGCGGGGGGCGGGAGGAAGGTAGCTGAGCAGTTCTTC
>13|TRBJ1-2|-|TRBV9|-
CASSVAIGDGYTF
TGTGCCAGCAGCGTAGCGATAGGGGATGGCTACACCTTC
>14|TRBJ1-2|TRBD1|TRBV6-1|-
CASSEPTGPYGYTF
TGTGCCAGCAGTGAACCGACAGGGCCTTATGGCTACACCTTC
>14|TRBJ1-5|-|TRBV6-5|-
CASSSGQHNQPQHF
TGTGCCAGCAGTTCTGGACAGCACAATCAGCCCCAGCATTTT
>15|TRBJ2-5|-|TRBV10-3|-
CAISEGGGPEETQYF
TGTGCCATCAGTGAGGGAGGGGGCCCTGAGGAGACCCAGTACTTC
>15|TRBJ2-1|-|TRBV5-1|-
CASSLAAPSYNEQFF
TGCGCCAGCAGCTTGGCCGCGCCCTCCTACAATGAGCAGTTCTTC
>17|TRBJ1-2|-|TRBV19|-
CASSIADSSSSNYGYTF
TGTGCCAGTAGTATAGCAGACAGTTCCTCTTCTAACTATGGCTACACCTTC
>13|TRBJ2-5|-|TRBV21-1|-
CASPVRGAETQYF
TGTGCCAGTCCAGTACGCGGGGCAGAGACCCAGTACTTC
>15|TRBJ1-1|-|TRBV5-5|-
CASSASRGIGTEAFF
TGTGCCAGCAGCGCCTCCAGGGGAATAGGCACTGAAGCTTTCTTT
>15|TRBJ2-5|-|TRBV24-1|once
CATSERQGGKETQYF
TGTGCCACCAGTGAGAGGCAGGGAGGCAAAGAGACCCAGTACTTC
>15|TRBJ2-7|-|TRBV19|-
CASSIEDRTRSEQYF
TGTGCCAGTAGTATAGAAGACAGGACCCGCAGCGAGCAGTACTTC
>14|TRBJ1-1|-|TRBV5-1|-
CASSLGSGEREAFF
TGCGCCAGCAGCTTGGGTTCAGGGGAACGCGAAGCTTTCTTT
>14|TRBJ2-2|TRBD2|TRBV11-3|-
CASSLAGGIGELFF
TGTGCCAGCAGCTTAGCCGGGGGGATCGGGGAGCTGTTTTTT